These 8 T cell receptor beta chains were sequenced from one sample in a study of shared T cell receptors in the human thymus. Profiled with immunoSEQ multiplex PCR; TCRdb holds only in-frame clones, not every one. The table shows approximately 760,000 clones, with around 85% occurring only once. In addition, the sample was reused for a study of human thymus T cells.

The sequenced material came from thymocytes. The source is a girl under three years old with a congenital heart defect.

The chain links TRBV13 to TRBJ1-6; D is possibly TRBD1 (6 bases). CDR1 and CDR2 (germline): PRHDT, FYEKMQ (reference sequence). V was clipped by 5 bases and J by 9 bases, with 11 bases between them. The CDR3 has 13 residues. The DNA of the CDR3 is TGTGCCAGCAGCGCGGACAGTACTTCACCCCTCCACTTT. Protein sequence: CASSADSTSPLHF.

The chain employs TRBV6-5 and TRBJ2-4; TRBD1 might be the D (6 bases). The CDR3 length is 15 residues. V lost 6 bases and J lost 0, with 12 bases in between. Germline CDR1 reads MNHEY; CDR2 reads SVGAGI. The CDR3 nucleotides are TGTGCCAGCAGCGCGAAACAGGGAGCCAAAAACATTCAGTACTTC. Amino acid sequence: CASSAKQGAKNIQYF.

The chain has TRBV4-1 and TRBJ1-6, with 7 bases aligning to TRBD1. Looked up from germline, CDR1 is MGHRA and CDR2 is YSYEKL. The CDR3 consists of 16 residues. The junction had 11 bases not matched to a gene; V was cut back by 5 bases and J by 7 bases. The CDR3 reads CASSFEGAAGNSPLHF. Written as DNA, the CDR3 is TGCGCCAGCAGCTTCGAGGGGGCTGCGGGGAATTCACCCCTCCACTTT.

The V gene is TRBV25-1, the J gene TRBJ2-1; 7 bases agree with TRBD2. Germline values: CDR1 MGHDK, CDR2 SYGVNS. The CDR3 loop spans 15 amino acids. Trimming took 5 bases from V and 0 from J; bases not matched to a gene: 4. CDR3: CASSLAASSYNEQFF. CDR3 DNA sequence: TGTGCCAGCAGTCTAGCGGCCAGCTCCTACAATGAGCAGTTCTTC.

This clone has just a few counts. The rearrangement joins TRBV27 to TRBJ2-6; the D gene is possibly TRBD1 (7 bases). The CDR3 is made up of 16 amino acids. From germline, CDR1 is MNHEY and CDR2 SMNVEV (reference sequence). With 5 bases removed from V and 4 bases from J, the gap between germline ends came to 15 bases. DNA for the CDR3: TGTGCCAGCAGTCGAACAGGGGCGGGGGGGGCCAACGTCCTGACTTTC. It specifies CASSRTGAGGANVLTF.

V and J are TRBV7-2 and TRBJ1-1; D not resolved. V was shortened by 1 base and J by 5 bases, with 8 bases between the two germline ends. The CDR3 runs 13 residues. Per the germline V gene, CDR1 is SGHTA and CDR2 is FQGNSA. The CDR3: CASSLEWRTEAFF. DNA for the CDR3: TGTGCCAGCAGCTTAGAATGGAGAACTGAAGCTTTCTTT. Combining the CDR3 with reference TRBV7-2 and TRBJ1-1 gives the whole variable domain GAGVSQSPSNKVTEKGKDVELRCDPISGHTALYWYRQSLGQGLEFLIYFQGNSAPDKSGLPSDRFSAERTGGSVSTLTIQRTQQEDSAVYLCASSLEWRTEAFFGQGTRLTVV.

This clone has only a few counts. The CDR3 DNA sequence: TGTGCCAGCAGCGTTATAGAGGACACTGAAGCTTTCTTT. It encodes CASSVIEDTEAFF. This rearrangement joins TRBV6-5 to TRBJ1-1, with no clear D. Germline loops: CDR1 MNHEY, CDR2 SVGAGI. The V end lost 6 bases, the J end lost 3 bases, and 11 bases lay between the germline ends. The CDR3 sequence is 13 residues long.

This clone has only a few counts. V is TRBV19 and J is TRBJ2-1; 10 bases fit TRBD2. CDR1 and CDR2 from the germline V gene are LNHDA and SQIVND (reference sequence). The CDR3 consists of 16 residues. Losses at the gene ends were 5 bases for V and 0 bases for J; bases not matched to a gene: 4. CDR3 DNA sequence: TGTGCCAGTAGTGGTAGCGGGAGGCCCTCCTACAATGAGCAGTTCTTC. Amino acid sequence: CASSGSGRPSYNEQFF.